This T cell receptor beta chain was captured by sequencing in a study of cytomegalovirus exposure and HLA in healthy donors. General study points: Productive status was seen about 87% or about 30% of the time for most TCR beta V segments in an earlier analysis. It was reported that TCR beta sequences correctly inferred the HLA-A and HLA-B alleles for most subjects. A later analysis associated 16,951 TCR beta sequences with HLA alleles at a 0.05 false discovery rate.

The study ran its PCR with 60 Vbeta and 13 Jbeta primers. TCRdb keeps only in-frame clones here, not all; method: immunoSEQ multiplex PCR. The sample has more than 100,000 clones, 70% to 90% seen once. The J segment lost 4 bases and the V segment lost 2 bases, leaving 4 bases of the junction unmatched. CDR3 length: 16 residues. Germline lookup yields CDR1 SEHNR and CDR2 FQNEAQ (reference sequence). In regard to this clone: The antigen is unknown.

This chain uses TRBV7-9 with TRBJ2-3, with 12 bases fitting TRBD2. This clonotype was obtained from a man aged 40-50 years in good health and CMV-seronegative. The sample consisted of PBMCs. The CDR3 loop reads CASSLRTSGTPDTQYF. In DNA, the CDR3 is TGTGCCAGCAGCTTAAGGACTAGCGGGACCCCAGATACGCAGTATTTT. The full variable domain, in which reference TRBV7-9 and TRBJ2-3 provide the parts outside the CDR3, is DTGVSQNPRHKITKRGQNVTFRCDPISEHNRLYWYRQTLGQGPEFLTYFQNEAQLEKSRLLSDRFSAERPKGSFSTLEIQRTEQGDSAMYLCASSLRTSGTPDTQYFGPGTRLTVL.